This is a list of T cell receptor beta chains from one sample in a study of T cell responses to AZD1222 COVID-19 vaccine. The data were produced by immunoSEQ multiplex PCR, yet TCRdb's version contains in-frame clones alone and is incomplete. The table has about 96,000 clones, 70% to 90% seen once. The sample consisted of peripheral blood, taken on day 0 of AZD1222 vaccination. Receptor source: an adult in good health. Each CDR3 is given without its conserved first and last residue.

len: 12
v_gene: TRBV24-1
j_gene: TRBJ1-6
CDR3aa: ATSPAGGYSPLH

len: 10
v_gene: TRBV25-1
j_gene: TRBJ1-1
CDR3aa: ASLPNVGEAF

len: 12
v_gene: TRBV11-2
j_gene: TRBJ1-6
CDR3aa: ASSPDRGGSPLH

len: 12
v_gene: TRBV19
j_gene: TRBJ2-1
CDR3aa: ASSIQGPYNEQF

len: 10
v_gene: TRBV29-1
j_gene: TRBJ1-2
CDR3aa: SVGDRNNGYT

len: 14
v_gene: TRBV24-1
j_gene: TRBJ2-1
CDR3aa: ATSDSRLVGVNEQF

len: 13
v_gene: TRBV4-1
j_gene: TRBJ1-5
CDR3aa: ASSQGFFSNQPQH

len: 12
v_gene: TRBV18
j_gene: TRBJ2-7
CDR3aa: ASSPQAQPYEQY

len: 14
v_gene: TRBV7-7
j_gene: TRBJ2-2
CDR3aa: ASSFDRGGSTGELF

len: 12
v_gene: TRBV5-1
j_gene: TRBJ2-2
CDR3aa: ASSLRESTGELF

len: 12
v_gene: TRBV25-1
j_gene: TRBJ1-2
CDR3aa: ASSDMTGLYGYT

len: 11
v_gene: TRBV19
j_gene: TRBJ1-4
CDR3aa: ASSVGPNEKLF

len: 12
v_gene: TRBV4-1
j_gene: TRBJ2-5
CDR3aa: ASSQEGRKETQY

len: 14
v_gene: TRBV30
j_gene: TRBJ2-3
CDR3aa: AWSVKAGGTTDTQY

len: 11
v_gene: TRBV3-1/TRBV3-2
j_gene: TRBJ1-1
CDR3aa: ASSQKTDGRAF

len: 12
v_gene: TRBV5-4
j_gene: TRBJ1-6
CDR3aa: ASSPRGDNSPLH

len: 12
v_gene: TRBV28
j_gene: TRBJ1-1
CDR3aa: ASIAHGMFLGAF

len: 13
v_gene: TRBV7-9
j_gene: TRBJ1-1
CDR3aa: ASSPPTGLHTEAF

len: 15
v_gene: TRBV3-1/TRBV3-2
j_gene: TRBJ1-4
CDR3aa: ASSHSGGPTINEKLF

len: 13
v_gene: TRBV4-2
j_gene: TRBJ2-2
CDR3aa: ASSQDFGGPGELF

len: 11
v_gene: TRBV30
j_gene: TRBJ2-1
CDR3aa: AHGGGPYNEQF

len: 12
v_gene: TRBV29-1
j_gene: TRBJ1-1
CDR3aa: SVARGQLNTEAF

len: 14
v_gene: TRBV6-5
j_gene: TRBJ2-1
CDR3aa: ASSYSRQRSYNEQF

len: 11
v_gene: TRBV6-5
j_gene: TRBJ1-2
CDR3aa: ASRPQGTYGYT

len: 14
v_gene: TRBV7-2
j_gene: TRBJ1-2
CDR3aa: ASSPAGAQGGYGYT

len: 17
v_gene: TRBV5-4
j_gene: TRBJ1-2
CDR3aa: ASSSATGTGQHVAGGYT

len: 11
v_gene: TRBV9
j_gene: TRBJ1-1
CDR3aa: ASSVVAGTEAF

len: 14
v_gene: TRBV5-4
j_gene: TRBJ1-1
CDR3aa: ASSHQSVGGVHGAF

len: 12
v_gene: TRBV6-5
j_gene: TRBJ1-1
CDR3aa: ASRTGEVDTEAF

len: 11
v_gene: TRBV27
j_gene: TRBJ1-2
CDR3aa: ASSPGRNYGYT

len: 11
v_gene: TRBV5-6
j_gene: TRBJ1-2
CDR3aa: ASWVTRDYGYT

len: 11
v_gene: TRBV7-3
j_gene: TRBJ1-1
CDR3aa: ASRKLTNTEAF

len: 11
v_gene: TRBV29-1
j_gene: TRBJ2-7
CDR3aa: SVTTAESYEQY

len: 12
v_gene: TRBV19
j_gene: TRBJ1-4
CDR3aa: ASSIITINEKLF

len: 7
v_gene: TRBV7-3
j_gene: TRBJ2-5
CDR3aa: ASGQTQY

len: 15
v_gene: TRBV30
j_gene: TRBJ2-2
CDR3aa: AWSGSGLASNTGELF

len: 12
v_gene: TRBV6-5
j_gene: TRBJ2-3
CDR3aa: ASRPRTATDTQY

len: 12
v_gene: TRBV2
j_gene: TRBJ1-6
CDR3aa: ASILRENNSPLH

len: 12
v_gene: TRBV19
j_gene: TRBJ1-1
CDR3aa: ASSIVRTNTEAF

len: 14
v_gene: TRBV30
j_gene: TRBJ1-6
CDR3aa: AWRAGQSSYNSPLH

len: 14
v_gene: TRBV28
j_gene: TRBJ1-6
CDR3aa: ASILGGDSDNSPLH

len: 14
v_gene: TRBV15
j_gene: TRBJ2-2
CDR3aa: ATSRDRQRNTGELF